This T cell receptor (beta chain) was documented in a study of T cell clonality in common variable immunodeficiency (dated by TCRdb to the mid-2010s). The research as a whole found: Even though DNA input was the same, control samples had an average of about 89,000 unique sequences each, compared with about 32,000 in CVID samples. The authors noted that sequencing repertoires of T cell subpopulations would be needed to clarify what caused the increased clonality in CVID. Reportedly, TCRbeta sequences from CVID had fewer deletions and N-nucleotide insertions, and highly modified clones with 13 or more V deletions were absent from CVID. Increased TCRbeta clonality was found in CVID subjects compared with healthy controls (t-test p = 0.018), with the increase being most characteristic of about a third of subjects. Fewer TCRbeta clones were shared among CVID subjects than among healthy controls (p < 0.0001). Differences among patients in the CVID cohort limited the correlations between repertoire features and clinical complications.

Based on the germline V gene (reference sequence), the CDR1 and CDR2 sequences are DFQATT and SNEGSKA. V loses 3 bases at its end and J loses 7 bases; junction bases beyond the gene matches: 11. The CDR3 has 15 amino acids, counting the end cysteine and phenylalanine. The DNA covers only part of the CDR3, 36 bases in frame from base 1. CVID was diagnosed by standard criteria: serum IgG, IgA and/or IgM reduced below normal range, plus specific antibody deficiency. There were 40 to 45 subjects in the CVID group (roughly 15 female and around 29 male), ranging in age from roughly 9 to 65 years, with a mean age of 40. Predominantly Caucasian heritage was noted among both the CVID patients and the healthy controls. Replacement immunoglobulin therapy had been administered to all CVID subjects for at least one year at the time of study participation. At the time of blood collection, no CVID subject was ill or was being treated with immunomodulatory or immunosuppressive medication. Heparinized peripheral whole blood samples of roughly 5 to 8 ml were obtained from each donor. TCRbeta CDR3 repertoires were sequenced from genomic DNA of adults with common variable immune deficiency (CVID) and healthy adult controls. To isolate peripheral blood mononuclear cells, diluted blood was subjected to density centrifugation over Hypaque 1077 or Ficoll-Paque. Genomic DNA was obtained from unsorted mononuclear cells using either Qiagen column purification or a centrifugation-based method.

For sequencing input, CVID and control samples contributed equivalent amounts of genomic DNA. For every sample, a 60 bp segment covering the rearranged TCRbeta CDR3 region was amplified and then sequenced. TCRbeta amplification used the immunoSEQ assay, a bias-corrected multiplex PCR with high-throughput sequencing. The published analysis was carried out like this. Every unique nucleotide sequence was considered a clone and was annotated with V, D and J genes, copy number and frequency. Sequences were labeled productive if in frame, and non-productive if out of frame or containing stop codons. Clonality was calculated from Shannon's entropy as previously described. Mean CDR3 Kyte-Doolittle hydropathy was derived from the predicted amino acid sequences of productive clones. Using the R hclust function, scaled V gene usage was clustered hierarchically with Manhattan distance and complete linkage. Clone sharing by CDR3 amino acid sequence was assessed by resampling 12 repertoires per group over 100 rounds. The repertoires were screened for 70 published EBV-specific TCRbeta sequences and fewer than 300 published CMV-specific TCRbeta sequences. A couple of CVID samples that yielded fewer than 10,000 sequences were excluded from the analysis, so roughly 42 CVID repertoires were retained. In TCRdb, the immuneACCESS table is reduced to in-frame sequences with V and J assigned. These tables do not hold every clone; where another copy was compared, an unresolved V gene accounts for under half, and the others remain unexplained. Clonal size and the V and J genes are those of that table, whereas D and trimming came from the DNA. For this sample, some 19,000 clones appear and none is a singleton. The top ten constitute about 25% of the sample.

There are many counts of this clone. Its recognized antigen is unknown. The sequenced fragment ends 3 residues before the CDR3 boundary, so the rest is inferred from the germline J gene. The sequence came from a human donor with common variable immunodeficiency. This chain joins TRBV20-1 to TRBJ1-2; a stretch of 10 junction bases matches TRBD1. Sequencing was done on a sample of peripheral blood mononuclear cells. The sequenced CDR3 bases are TGCAGTGCTAGTACCGGGACAGGGGTTGCTGGTGGC. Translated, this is CSASTGTGVAGG. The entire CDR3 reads CSASTGTGVAGGYTF.